This T cell receptor beta chain comes out of a study of CD8 T cells in Susac syndrome (dated by TCRdb to the late 2010s). For the wider study: The study used repertoire sequencing to test whether antigen drove CD8+ T cell activation and differentiation in Susac syndrome. The investigation overall reported the following: The study acknowledged that relatively few individuals were included in the TCR sequencing and HLA analysis.

In its sample, this clonotype was seen a few times. Its antigen remains unidentified. The input lacks base qualities; no much larger clone sits a single base away. Peripheral blood CD8+ and CD4+ T cells from healthy donors, Susac syndrome patients and multiple sclerosis patients were profiled using high-throughput TCR beta sequencing. Multiple sclerosis controls were treatment-naive patients with stable or active relapsing-remitting disease fulfilling revised McDonald criteria. CD8+ TEMRA cells were enriched by FACS, while bulk CD8+ and CD4+ T cells were purified by magnetic negative isolation. Blood was collected in EDTA tubes and processed within 24 hours, with PBMCs isolated through density gradient centrifugation. PBMCs intended for TCR sequencing were cryopreserved in liquid nitrogen and thawed later in a water bath at 37 degrees C. The sorted or isolated CD4+, CD8+ and CD8+ TEMRA cells had a purity of 90% or higher.

RNA was extracted using the RNeasy kit, and about 0.45 to 1 microgram was reverse transcribed with random hexamers. TCR beta CDR3 regions were amplified with the immunoSEQ multiplex PCR assay covering 54 Vbeta and 13 Jbeta segments. To correct PCR amplification bias, a synthetic template baseline was used for both primer optimization and computational correction. Regarding the original processing steps: Reads were annotated to V, D and J genes according to IMGT and were analyzed with immunoSEQ Analyzer, with only productive sequences retained. Clonality was computed as one minus Shannon entropy normalized by log2 of the number of productive unique sequences. For each patient and control, public and private clones were evaluated within the 100 most prevalent clones. Clones were defined as Susac-specific if absent from the healthy and MS cohorts, from approximately 1,100 published viral clones and from other ImmuneACCESS disease sequences. TCRdb reran the public reads through fastp at Q25 and MiXCR, keeping productive beta chains. Merged by CDR3 protein, the rows form single entries marked with the most common genes and DNA. V and J calls and clone size were set by TCRdb, not the authors. This sample has about 160,000 distinct CDR3 sequences in its table, and roughly 94% of those were observed once. The ten top clones hold over 0.09% of the sample.

Trimming removed 2 bases from V and 2 bases from J, leaving 7 bases between the germline ends. The germline V gene (reference sequence) specifies SSHAT as CDR1 and FNYEAQ as CDR2. The CDR3 contains 14 residues, cysteine and phenylalanine counted. Only CDR3 DNA is held: 42 bases, read in frame from base 1. This chain is built from TRBV7-7 and TRBJ1-3, and perhaps TRBD1 as D gene, on 5 matching bases. Sample: CD4+ T cells from PBMCs. This TCR was sampled from a human donor with multiple sclerosis. Here the CDR3 is given as CASSLRGAGNTIYF. In nucleotide form, the sequence is TGTGCCAGCAGCTTAAGAGGGGCTGGAAACACCATATATTTT. The variable domain in full, with residues beyond the CDR3 obtained from the reference TRBV7-7 and TRBJ1-3 genes, is GAGVSQSPRYKVTKRGQDVTLRCDPISSHATLYWYQQALGQGPEFLTYFNYEAQPDKSGLPSDRFSAERPEGSISTLTIQRTEQRDSAMYRCASSLRGAGNTIYFGEGSWLTVV.